This T cell receptor beta chain is drawn from a study of T-cell memory formation after mild COVID-19. Overall study findings and caveats: Pre-infection memory already had some responding clones, implying cross-reactive memory joined.

In regard to this clonotype: As yet, its antigen is unknown.

Libraries for TCRalpha and TCRbeta carried sample barcodes and unique molecular identifiers via 5'RACE. TCRdb redid the calling of the 5' RACE reads with MiXCR, one entry per CDR3 protein. The sample yields 350,000 to 500,000 distinct CDR3 sequences, about 25% seen once. Sequenced material: PBMCs or a T cell subset sorted from them (not recorded which). The clonotype was recovered from an adult woman who had mild COVID-19 (a few samples of this study predate the infection). Cell type and time point are not known.

The CDR3 sequence: CASSFHTSVSYNEQFF. The CDR3 nucleotides are TGTGCCAGCAGCTTTCACACTAGCGTGTCCTACAATGAGCAGTTCTTC. The chain couples TRBV5-4 to TRBJ2-1; TRBD2 aligns across 7 bases. The CDR3 length is 16 residues. Germline CDR1 reads SGHNT; CDR2 reads YYREEE (reference sequence). Trimming at V came to 2 bases and at J to 1 base, leaving 6 bases not matched to a gene.